This T cell receptor (beta chain) was recovered during a study of blood T cell repertoires in COVID-19. This CDR3 comprises 11 residues. CDR1 is SGHAT, CDR2 FQNNGV, per germline. Deletions cut 5 bases from V and 3 bases from J, with 2 bases between. The table came from immunoSEQ multiplex PCR; TCRdb's copy has only in-frame clones and leaves some out. There are roughly 100,000 clones in the sample; under 90% occur only once, and over 10% lies in the top ten. The V gene is TRBV11-2, the J gene TRBJ1-3; D unclear. The origin of this receptor is a human donor in a cohort sampled during active or convalescent COVID-19. The specimen was peripheral blood. The CDR3 bases are TGTGCCAGCAGCCGTGGAAACACCATATATTTT. As protein: CASSRGNTIYF.